These 22 T cell receptor beta chains were all obtained from the same sample, sequenced in a study of response to subunit inactivated influenza vaccine. TCRdb itself ran the RT-PCR reads through MiXCR, one entry per CDR3 protein. The sample includes about 650,000 distinct CDR3 sequences, around a sixth seen only once; the top ten take roughly 11%. Specimen: PBMCs from blood, collected 11 to 12 days after vaccination. These receptors were taken from a man aged 45-60 years who received an inactivated influenza vaccine.

There are many counts of this clonotype. The V call is TRBV3-1, the J call TRBJ1-1; TRBD1 matches 7 bases. Germline V lookup: CDR1 LGHDT, CDR2 YNNKEL (reference sequence). CDR3 size: 17 residues. Trimming removed 4 bases from V and 2 bases from J; junction bases left unmatched: 13. The DNA for the CDR3 is TGTGCCAGCAGCCCCACCCTCGGGACAGCCCTCAACACTGAAGCTTTCTTT. Its protein product is CASSPTLGTALNTEAFF.

This clonotype was counted only a few times. V gene TRBV27 combines with J gene TRBJ2-5, with 7 bases lining up with TRBD1. The ends lost 1 base at V and 2 bases at J; junction bases unmatched: 7. The CDR3 has 16 residues. In germline, CDR1 is MNHEY, CDR2 SMNVEV (reference sequence). As DNA, the CDR3 is TGTGCCAGCAGTTTATTGGGGACAGCTACACAAGAGACCCAGTACTTC. The encoded protein is CASSLLGTATQETQYF.

This chain uses TRBV7-2 with TRBJ1-5, with D uncertain. The CDR3 totals 15 residues. V was cut by 2 bases and J by 0 bases, with 8 bases left in between. Germline loops: CDR1 SGHTA, CDR2 FQGNSA. The CDR3 DNA is TGTGCCAGCAGCTTAATAGAGAATAGCAATCAGCCCCAGCATTTT. Translation: CASSLIENSNQPQHF. The full variable domain, completed using reference TRBV7-2 and TRBJ1-5, is GAGVSQSPSNKVTEKGKDVELRCDPISGHTALYWYRQSLGQGLEFLIYFQGNSAPDKSGLPSDRFSAERTGGSVSTLTIQRTQQEDSAVYLCASSLIENSNQPQHFGDGTRLSIL.

This clonotype was recorded a few times. The V call is TRBV7-2, the J call TRBJ2-3, with a tentative D call TRBD1 (6 bases). Trimming removed 5 bases from V and 6 bases from J, with 12 bases in between. CDR3 length: 13 residues. Per the germline V gene, CDR1 is SGHTA and CDR2 is FQGNSA. The CDR3 DNA sequence: TGTGCCAGCAGCCCCGGACAGTTGGATACGCAGTATTTT. It translates to CASSPGQLDTQYF.

In its sample, this clonotype was seen a few times. The chain has TRBV20-1 and TRBJ2-3; 13 bases are a match to TRBD2. This CDR3 has 14 amino acids. V shed 4 bases and J 3 bases; nucleotides not matched to a gene: 1. From germline, CDR1 is DFQATT and CDR2 SNEGSKA (reference sequence). The CDR3 loop is CSAKGLAGTDTQYF. The CDR3, as DNA: TGCAGTGCTAAGGGACTAGCGGGGACAGATACGCAGTATTTT.

This clonotype came up a few times. This sequence joins TRBV7-9 and TRBJ2-4; unclear D gene. Trimming took off 4 bases at V and 0 bases at J, with 7 bases between the two ends. The germline V gene encodes CDR1 SEHNR and CDR2 FQNEAQ (reference sequence). This CDR3 comprises 14 residues. CDR3 loop: CASSSALAKNIQYF. Here the CDR3 DNA reads TGTGCCAGCAGCTCTGCACTAGCCAAAAACATTCAGTACTTC.

This clonotype came up a few times. For the CDR3, the DNA is TGTGCCAGCATAGCCAAAAACATTCAGTACTTC. Encoded protein: CASIAKNIQYF. The rearrangement joins TRBV7-2 to TRBJ2-4; D remains ambiguous. In germline, CDR1 is SGHTA, CDR2 FQGNSA. V was pared by 7 bases and J by 0 bases, with 1 base between. This CDR3 region has 11 residues.

This clonotype has at least ten counts. The chain uses TRBV12-3 or TRBV12-4 and TRBJ1-2; D remains ambiguous. V was shortened by 5 bases and J by 3 bases, with 13 bases between the two germline ends. The CDR3 has 14 amino acids. The CDR3 sequence is CASSPGSRDYGYTF. In DNA form, the CDR3 reads TGTGCCAGCAGTCCCGGGAGCCGGGACTATGGCTACACCTTC.

V and J are TRBV6-5 and TRBJ2-1, with 9 positions matching TRBD2. J lost 4 bases, V lost 2 bases, and 6 bases had no gene match. The CDR3 extends over 16 amino acids. Germline-derived CDR1 and CDR2 are MNHEY and SVGAGI. The CDR3 here is CASSYASGATYNEQFF. The CDR3, as DNA: TGTGCCAGCAGTTACGCTAGCGGGGCCACATACAATGAGCAGTTCTTC.

The chain recombines TRBV20-1 with TRBJ2-7, with 11 bases lining up with TRBD2. This CDR3 comprises 15 residues. V shed 1 base and J 0 bases; nucleotides not matched to a gene: 2. Germline V gene sequence: CDR1 DFQATT, CDR2 SNEGSKA (reference sequence). CDR3 DNA: TGCAGTGCTAGAGGAGGGACTAGCGGCTCCTACGAGCAGTACTTC. This gives the protein CSARGGTSGSYEQYF.

A few counts support this clonotype. The chain recombines TRBV2 with TRBJ2-7; 10 positions agree with TRBD1. The CDR3 length is 15 residues. J gave up 5 bases and V 5 bases, and 9 bases lay outside the gene matches. CDR1 is SNHLY and CDR2 is FYNNEI in the germline V gene. The CDR3 bases are TGTGCCAGCAGTCAAGACAGGGGGCAATACGACGAGCAGTACTTC. Its translation: CASSQDRGQYDEQYF.

The rearrangement uses TRBV12-3 or TRBV12-4 and TRBJ1-2, with D possibly being TRBD1 (5 bases). The V gene lost 2 bases and the J gene lost 4 bases, with 17 bases spanning the gap. This CDR3 is 16 amino acids long. The CDR3 is CASSLRSLGVAYGYTF. CDR3 nucleotide sequence: TGTGCCAGCAGTTTACGATCCTTAGGGGTGGCCTATGGCTACACCTTC.

There are a few counts of this clonotype. The chain has TRBV13 and TRBJ2-4, with D possibly TRBD2 on 6 matching bases. Germline V CDR1 and CDR2: PRHDT, FYEKMQ (reference sequence). V was trimmed by 4 bases and J by 5 bases, leaving 15 bases between them. The CDR3 runs 15 residues. The CDR3 sequence: CASSSMRDWENIQYF. CDR3 DNA: TGTGCCAGCAGCTCCATGCGGGACTGGGAAAACATTCAGTACTTC.

This clonotype was counted many times. The rearrangement uses TRBV7-3 and TRBJ2-1, with unresolved D. Trimming pared 0 bases from V and 6 bases from J, leaving 6 bases between. From germline, CDR1 is SGHTA and CDR2 FQGTGA. CDR3 size: 13 residues. The CDR3 protein is CASSLTAVNEQFF. The CDR3 nucleotides read TGTGCCAGCAGCTTAACAGCCGTCAATGAGCAGTTCTTC. The full variable domain, completed using reference TRBV7-3 and TRBJ2-1, is GAGVSQTPSNKVTEKGKYVELRCDPISGHTALYWYRQSLGQGPEFLIYFQGTGAADDSGLPNDRFFAVRPEGSVSTLKIQRTERGDSAVYLCASSLTAVNEQFFGPGTRLTVL.

The rearrangement links TRBV20-1 to TRBJ2-1; D might be TRBD1 (6 bases). The germline V gene has CDR1 DFQATT and CDR2 SNEGSKA (reference sequence). This CDR3 comprises 16 residues. V was shortened by 3 bases and J by 6 bases, with 21 bases between the two germline ends. The CDR3 sequence: CSASGGYSRSSNEQFF. The CDR3 DNA is TGCAGTGCTAGTGGGGGCTACTCTCGCTCGTCCAATGAGCAGTTCTTC.

This clonotype appeared many times. The chain links TRBV6-5 to TRBJ2-2; D possibly uses TRBD1 or TRBD2 (5 bases each). Germline values: CDR1 MNHEY, CDR2 SVGAGI. This CDR3 has 14 amino acids. V lost 0 bases and J 8 bases, leaving 10 bases between the germline ends. CDR3 in amino acids: CASSYSVGEGELFF. In DNA, the CDR3 is TGTGCCAGCAGTTACTCGGTGGGGGAGGGGGAGCTGTTTTTT.

This chain connects TRBV5-1 to TRBJ2-2; TRBD1 is a possible D gene (5 bases). The CDR3 consists of 16 residues. Trimming stripped 3 bases from V and 1 base from J, with 13 bases between. Germline CDR1 SGHRS, CDR2 YFSETQ. CDR3 in DNA: TGCGCCAGCAGCTGGCCACTTGGACAGAACACCGGGGAGCTGTTTTTT. Protein sequence: CASSWPLGQNTGELFF.

In its sample, this clonotype was seen a few times. The chain uses TRBV20-1 and TRBJ2-1; D is tentatively TRBD1 or TRBD2 (5 bases each). Between the trimmed V and J ends, which lost 3 bases and 10 bases, there was a span of 16 bases. CDR1 is DFQATT, CDR2 SNEGSKA, per germline (reference sequence). CDR3 size: 13 residues. CDR3 residues: CSARGLDSPEQFF. The CDR3 DNA is TGCAGTGCTAGGGGGCTGGACTCTCCCGAGCAGTTCTTC.

This clonotype has just a few counts. The chain couples TRBV5-1 to TRBJ2-1; D remains ambiguous. CDR1 is SGHRS and CDR2 is YFSETQ in the germline V gene. V was trimmed by 4 bases and J by 0 bases, leaving 14 bases between them. This CDR3 comprises 16 residues. The CDR3 nucleotides read TGCGCCAGCAGCCCTACGTGGGCTACCTCCTACAATGAGCAGTTCTTC. As protein: CASSPTWATSYNEQFF.

Notes on this clonotype: The junction shows a germline mismatch at one end, possibly a read error. The chain uses TRBV5-1 and TRBJ2-3; 8 positions match TRBD1. This CDR3 contains 15 residues. Germline CDR1 SGHRS, CDR2 YFSETQ. CDR3 DNA sequence: TGCGCCAGCAGATTGGACAGGGCTAGGACAGATACGCAGTATTTT. Protein: CASRLDRARTDTQYF.

Comments on this clonotype: This clone may be a read error of a much larger clone one base away. The chain joins TRBV5-1 to TRBJ2-7; D may be TRBD1 (6 bases). The germline gives CDR1 SGHRS, CDR2 YFSETQ. The CDR3 sequence is 15 residues long. Trimming removed 0 bases at V and 2 bases at J, with 12 bases between. The CDR3 DNA reads TGCGCCAGCAGCTTGGAATGGACAGATCCCTACGAGCAGTACTTC. Protein sequence: CASSLEWTDPYEQYF.

This clonotype was detected only a few times. The rearrangement links TRBV6-5 to TRBJ1-6; D may be TRBD1 (5 bases). The V and J ends lost 0 bases and 9 bases respectively, with 12 bases between them. The CDR3 spans 15 residues. Germline lookup yields CDR1 MNHEY and CDR2 SVGAGI. CDR3 nucleotides: TGTGCCAGCAGTTACTCGATAGGGGCGAGTTCACCCCTCCACTTT. Protein: CASSYSIGASSPLHF.